Listed here are 13 T cell receptor beta chains from one sample, sequenced in a study of T cell repertoires in cytomegalovirus infection. TCRdb independently ran MiXCR on the reads; one entry per CDR3 protein. The data contain 200,000 or so distinct CDR3 sequences, roughly 27% of them singletons. Input material: PBMCs. Receptor source: a human donor in good health (CMV status not recorded). Some clones in this sample may be carry-over from other donors' samples.

The J gene is TRBJ2-3, the V gene TRBV18; the match to TRBD1 covers 7 bases. The junction had 11 bases not matched to a gene; V was cut back by 0 bases and J by 8 bases. The CDR3 is 16 amino acids. Germline V CDR1 and CDR2: KGHSH, LQKENI. Here the CDR3 reads CASSPPVRGSGVTQYF. In nucleotides, the CDR3 is TGTGCCAGCTCACCACCCGTCAGGGGGTCAGGAGTTACGCAGTATTTT. The variable domain in full, with the rest retrieved from reference TRBV18 and TRBJ2-3, is NAGVMQNPRHLVRRRGQEARLRCSPMKGHSHVYWYRQLPEEGLKFMVYLQKENIIDESGMPKERFSAEFPKEGPSILRIQQVVRGDSAAYFCASSPPVRGSGVTQYFGPGTRLTVL.

The chain is built from TRBV12-3 or TRBV12-4 and TRBJ2-1; tentatively, D is TRBD1 or TRBD2 (5 bases each). Trimming stripped 6 bases from V and 6 bases from J, with 21 bases between. This CDR3 spans 16 amino acids. This chain's CDR3 is CASRPSGTGNINEQFF. CDR3 coding DNA: TGTGCCAGCAGACCCTCCGGGACGGGAAACATCAATGAGCAGTTCTTC.

A few counts support this clonotype. This rearrangement joins TRBV7-8 to TRBJ2-1, with a tentative D call TRBD2 (6 bases). Trimming left V 6 bases short and J 5 bases short, with 14 bases between. CDR1 is SGHVS, CDR2 FQNEAQ, per germline. The CDR3 has 14 residues. CDR3 region: CASSLSGLHNEQFF. Here the CDR3 DNA reads TGTGCCAGCAGTTTATCGGGACTCCACAATGAGCAGTTCTTC.

The genes are TRBV5-1 and TRBJ1-4; a possible D gene is TRBD1 (5 bases). Germline CDR1 reads SGHRS; CDR2 reads YFSETQ. Trimming pared 1 base from V and 8 bases from J, leaving 15 bases between. The CDR3 totals 15 residues. The CDR3 DNA reads TGCGCCAGCAGCTTGATCCCCGATAAGGGGGAAAAACTGTTTTTT. It specifies CASSLIPDKGEKLFF. Full variable domain (outside the CDR3, taken from reference TRBV5-1 and TRBJ1-4): KAGVTQTPRYLIKTRGQQVTLSCSPISGHRSVSWYQQTPGQGLQFLFEYFSETQRNKGNFPGRFSGRQFSNSRSEMNVSTLELGDSALYLCASSLIPDKGEKLFFGSGTQLSVL.

The chain is built from TRBV6-2 or TRBV6-3 and TRBJ2-3; TRBD2 agrees at 8 bases. The CDR3 spans 14 residues. From germline, CDR1 is MNHEY and CDR2 SVGEGT. After removal of 2 bases from V and 3 bases from J, the junction contained 1 base not matched to a gene. DNA for the CDR3: TGTGCCAGCAGTTACGGCGGGGGGACAGATACGCAGTATTTT. This translates into CASSYGGGTDTQYF.

The chain combines TRBV20-1 with TRBJ2-2; D is perhaps TRBD1 (6 bases). Germline V gene sequence: CDR1 DFQATT, CDR2 SNEGSKA (reference sequence). This CDR3 comprises 13 residues. V lost 6 bases to trimming and J lost 0 bases, with 8 bases between them. The DNA of the CDR3 is TGCAGTGCGGGGGCGCCGAACACCGGGGAGCTGTTTTTT. This encodes CSAGAPNTGELFF.

This clonotype has only a few counts. This sequence joins TRBV4-1 and TRBJ2-5, with 7 bases fitting TRBD1. The CDR3 is 16 residues long. V shed 3 bases and J 4 bases; nucleotides not matched to a gene: 11. CDR1 MGHRA and CDR2 YSYEKL come from the germline V gene. The chain's CDR3 is CASSHHGQGVRETQYF. CDR3 coding DNA: TGCGCCAGCAGCCACCACGGGCAGGGGGTAAGAGAGACCCAGTACTTC.

The J gene is TRBJ2-5, the V gene TRBV14, with D perhaps assigned TRBD1 or TRBD2 (5 bases each). The CDR3 runs 16 residues. The V gene lost 4 bases and the J gene lost 2 bases, with 17 bases spanning the gap. The germline CDR1 and CDR2 sequences are SGHDN and FVKESK. The CDR3 is CASSRVGEGLQETQYF. The CDR3 DNA reads as TGTGCCAGCAGCCGAGTGGGGGAAGGGTTACAAGAGACCCAGTACTTC.

This clonotype has a handful of counts. The chain has TRBV11-2 and TRBJ1-2; D might be TRBD1 (5 bases). Per the germline V gene, CDR1 is SGHAT and CDR2 is FQNNGV. The CDR3 runs 15 residues. V was trimmed by 6 bases and J by 7 bases, leaving 21 bases between them. CDR3 residues: CASRTFGGWTSGYTF. For the CDR3, the DNA is TGTGCCAGCAGGACCTTCGGGGGATGGACGAGTGGCTACACCTTC.

The chain joins TRBV7-2 to TRBJ2-1; 7 nucleotides match TRBD2. V gave up 4 bases and J gave up 7 bases; unmatched junction bases: 7. CDR3 length: 14 amino acids. Germline assignment: CDR1 SGHTA and CDR2 FQGNSA. The CDR3 DNA reads TGTGCCAGCAGCTCGGGGGGATCCCTGAATGAGCAGTTCTTC. Amino acid sequence: CASSSGGSLNEQFF.

This clonotype has a count of ten or more. The rearrangement joins TRBV11-1 to TRBJ2-1; TRBD1 matches 7 bases. V lost 1 base, J lost 15 bases, and 6 bases stayed unmatched. The CDR3 totals 12 residues. Per the germline V gene, CDR1 is SGHAT and CDR2 is FQDESV (reference sequence). This chain's CDR3 is CASSLVNRGLFF. The CDR3 DNA follows: TGTGCCAGCAGCTTAGTGAACAGGGGCCTGTTCTTC.

In this sample, this clonotype turned up a few times. The rearrangement uses TRBV9 and TRBJ2-1, with TRBD1 as a possible D gene (5 bases). This CDR3 has 12 amino acids. Germline assignment: CDR1 SGDLS and CDR2 YYNGEE. V was trimmed by 6 bases and J by 5 bases, leaving 9 bases between them. The CDR3: CASTQADNEQFF. DNA of the CDR3: TGTGCCAGCACACAGGCAGACAATGAGCAGTTCTTC. Together with reference TRBV9 and TRBJ2-1, the CDR3 gives the full variable domain: DSGVTQTPKHLITATGQRVTLRCSPRSGDLSVYWYQQSLDQGLQFLIQYYNGEERAKGNILERFSAQQFPDLHSELNLSSLELGDSALYFCASTQADNEQFFGPGTRLTVL.

The gene calls are TRBV19 and TRBJ1-6; a weak D match, TRBD1 (5 bases). The CDR3 has 14 residues. V was clipped by 5 bases and J by 6 bases, with 11 bases between them. Germline CDR1 LNHDA, CDR2 SQIVND (reference sequence). CDR3 DNA sequence: TGTGCCAGTAGTGGGGGGATATCTAATTCACCCCTCCACTTT. Translation gives CASSGGISNSPLHF.